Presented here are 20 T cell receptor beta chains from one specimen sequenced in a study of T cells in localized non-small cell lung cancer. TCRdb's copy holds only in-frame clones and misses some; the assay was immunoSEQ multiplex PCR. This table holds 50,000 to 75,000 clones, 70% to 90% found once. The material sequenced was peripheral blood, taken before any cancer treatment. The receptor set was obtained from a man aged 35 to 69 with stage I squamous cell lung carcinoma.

This CDR3 is CASSLNGGPDEQFF. DNA of the CDR3: TGTGCCAGCAGCTTAAATGGAGGGCCGGATGAGCAGTTCTTC. V gene TRBV7-3 combines with J gene TRBJ2-1; tentatively, D is TRBD2 (6 bases). The CDR3 is 14 amino acids. Germline V CDR1 and CDR2: SGHTA, FQGTGA. V dropped 1 base and J dropped 8 bases, with 12 bases sitting between them. The full variable domain, completed using reference TRBV7-3 and TRBJ2-1, is GAGVSQTPSNKVTEKGKYVELRCDPISGHTALYWYRQSLGQGPEFLIYFQGTGAADDSGLPNDRFFAVRPEGSVSTLKIQRTERGDSAVYLCASSLNGGPDEQFFGPGTRLTVL.

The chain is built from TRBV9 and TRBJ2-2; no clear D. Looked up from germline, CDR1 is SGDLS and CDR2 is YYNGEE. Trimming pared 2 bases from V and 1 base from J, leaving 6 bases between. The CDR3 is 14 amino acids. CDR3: CASSVWQNTGELFF. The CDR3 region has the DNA TGTGCCAGCAGCGTCTGGCAGAACACCGGGGAGCTGTTTTTT.

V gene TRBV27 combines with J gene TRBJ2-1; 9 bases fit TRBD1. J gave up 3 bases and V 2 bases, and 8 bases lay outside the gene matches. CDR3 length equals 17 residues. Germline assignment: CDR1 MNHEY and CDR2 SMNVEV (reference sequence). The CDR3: CASSLPYDRGIYNEQFF. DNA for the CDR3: TGTGCCAGCAGTTTACCCTATGACAGGGGGATCTACAATGAGCAGTTCTTC.

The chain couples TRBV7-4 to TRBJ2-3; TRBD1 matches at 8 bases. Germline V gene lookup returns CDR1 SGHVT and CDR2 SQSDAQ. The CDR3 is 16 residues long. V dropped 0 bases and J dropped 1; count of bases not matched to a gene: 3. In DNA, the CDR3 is TGTGCCAGCAGCTTAGCGACAGGGGTCCGCACAGATACGCAGTATTTT. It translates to CASSLATGVRTDTQYF.

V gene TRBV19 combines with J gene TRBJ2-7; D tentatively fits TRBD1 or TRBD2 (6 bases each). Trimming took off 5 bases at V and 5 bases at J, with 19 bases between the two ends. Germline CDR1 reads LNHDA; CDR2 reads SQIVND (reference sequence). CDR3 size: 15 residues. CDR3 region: CASSVWWGAPNEQYF. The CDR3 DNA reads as TGTGCCAGTAGTGTATGGTGGGGGGCGCCCAACGAGCAGTACTTC.

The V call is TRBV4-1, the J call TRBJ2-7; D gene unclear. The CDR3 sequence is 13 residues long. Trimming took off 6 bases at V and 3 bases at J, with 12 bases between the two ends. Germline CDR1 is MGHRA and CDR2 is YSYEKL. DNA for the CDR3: TGCGCCAGCAGTTTACGAGACAACTACGAGCAGTACTTC. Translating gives CASSLRDNYEQYF.

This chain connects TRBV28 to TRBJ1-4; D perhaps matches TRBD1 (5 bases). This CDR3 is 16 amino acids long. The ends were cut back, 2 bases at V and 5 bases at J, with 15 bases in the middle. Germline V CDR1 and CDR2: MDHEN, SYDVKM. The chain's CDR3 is CASSLVSAGGNEKLFF. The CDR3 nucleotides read TGTGCCAGCAGTTTAGTATCGGCCGGGGGAAATGAAAAACTGTTTTTT.

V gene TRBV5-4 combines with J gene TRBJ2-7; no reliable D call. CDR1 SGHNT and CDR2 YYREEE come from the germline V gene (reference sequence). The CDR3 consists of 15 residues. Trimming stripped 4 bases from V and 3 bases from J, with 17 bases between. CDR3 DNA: TGTGCCAGCAGCATATTGGTCGGCAGAGGCTACGAGCAGTACTTC. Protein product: CASSILVGRGYEQYF. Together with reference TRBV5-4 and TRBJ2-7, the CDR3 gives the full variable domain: ETGVTQSPTHLIKTRGQQVTLRCSSQSGHNTVSWYQQALGQGPQFIFQYYREEENGRGNFPPRFSGLQFPNYSSELNVNALELDDSALYLCASSILVGRGYEQYFGPGTRLTVT.

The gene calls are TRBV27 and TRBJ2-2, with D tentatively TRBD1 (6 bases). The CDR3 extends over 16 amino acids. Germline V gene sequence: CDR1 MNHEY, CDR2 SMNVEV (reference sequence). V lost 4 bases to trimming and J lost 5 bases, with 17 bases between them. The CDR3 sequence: CASSSVGGIRTGELFF. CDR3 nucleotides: TGTGCCAGCAGTTCGGTAGGGGGAATAAGGACCGGGGAGCTGTTTTTT.

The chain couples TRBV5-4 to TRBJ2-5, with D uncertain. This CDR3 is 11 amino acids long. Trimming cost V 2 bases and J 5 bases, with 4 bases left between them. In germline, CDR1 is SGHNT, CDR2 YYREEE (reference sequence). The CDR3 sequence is CASSFYETQYF. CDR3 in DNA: TGTGCCAGCAGCTTCTACGAGACCCAGTACTTC.

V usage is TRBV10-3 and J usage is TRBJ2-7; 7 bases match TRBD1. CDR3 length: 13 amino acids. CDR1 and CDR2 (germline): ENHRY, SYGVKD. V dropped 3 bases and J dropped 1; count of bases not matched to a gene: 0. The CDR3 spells CAISDRGSYEQYF. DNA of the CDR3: TGTGCCATCAGTGACAGGGGGTCCTACGAGCAGTACTTC.

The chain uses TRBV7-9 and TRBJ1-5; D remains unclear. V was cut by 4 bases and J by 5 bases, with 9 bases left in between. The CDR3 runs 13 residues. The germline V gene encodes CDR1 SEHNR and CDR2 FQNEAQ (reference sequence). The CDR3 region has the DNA TGTGCCAGCAGCTATGCATGGGATCAGCCCCAGCATTTT. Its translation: CASSYAWDQPQHF.

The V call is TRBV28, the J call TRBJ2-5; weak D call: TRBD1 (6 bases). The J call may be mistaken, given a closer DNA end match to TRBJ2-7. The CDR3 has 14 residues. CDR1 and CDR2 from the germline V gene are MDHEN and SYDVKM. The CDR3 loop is CASSFAQGSYEQYF. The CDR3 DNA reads TGTGCCAGCAGTTTTGCACAGGGCAGTTACGAGCAGTACTTC.

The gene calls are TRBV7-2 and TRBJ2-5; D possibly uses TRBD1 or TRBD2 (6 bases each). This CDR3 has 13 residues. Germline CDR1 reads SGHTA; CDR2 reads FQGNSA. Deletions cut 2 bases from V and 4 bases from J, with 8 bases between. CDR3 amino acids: CASSLRGAETQYF. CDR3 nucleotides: TGTGCCAGCAGCTTAAGGGGGGCAGAGACCCAGTACTTC.

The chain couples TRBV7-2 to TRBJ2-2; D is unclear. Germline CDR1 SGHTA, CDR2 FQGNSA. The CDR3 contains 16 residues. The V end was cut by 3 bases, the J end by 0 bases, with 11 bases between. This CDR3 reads CASSLELATNTGELFF. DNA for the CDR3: TGTGCCAGCAGCTTGGAGCTGGCCACGAACACCGGGGAGCTGTTTTTT.

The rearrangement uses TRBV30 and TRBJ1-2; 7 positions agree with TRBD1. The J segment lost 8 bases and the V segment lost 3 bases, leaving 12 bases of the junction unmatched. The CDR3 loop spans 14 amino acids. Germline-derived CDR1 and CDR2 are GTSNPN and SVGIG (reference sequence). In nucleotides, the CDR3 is TGTGCCTGGAGCCACCTAACAGGGGCCCAGGGCTACACCTTC. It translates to CAWSHLTGAQGYTF.

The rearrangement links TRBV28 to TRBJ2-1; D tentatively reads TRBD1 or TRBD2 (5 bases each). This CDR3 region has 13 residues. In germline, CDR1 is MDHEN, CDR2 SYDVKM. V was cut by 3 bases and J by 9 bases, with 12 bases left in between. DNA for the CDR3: TGTGCCAGCAGTTTCGAGGGACGGAGTGAGCAGTTCTTC. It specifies CASSFEGRSEQFF. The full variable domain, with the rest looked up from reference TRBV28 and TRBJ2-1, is DVKVTQSSRYLVKRTGEKVFLECVQDMDHENMFWYRQDPGLGLRLIYFSYDVKMKEKGDIPEGYSVSREKKERFSLILESASTNQTSMYLCASSFEGRSEQFFGPGTRLTVL.

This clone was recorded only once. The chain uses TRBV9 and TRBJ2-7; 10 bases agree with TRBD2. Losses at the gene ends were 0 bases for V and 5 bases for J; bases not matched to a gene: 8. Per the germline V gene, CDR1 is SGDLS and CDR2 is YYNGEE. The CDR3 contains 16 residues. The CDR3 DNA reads TGTGCCAGCAGCGTAGGAAGTAGCGGGAGGTCCCACGAGCAGTACTTC. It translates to CASSVGSSGRSHEQYF.

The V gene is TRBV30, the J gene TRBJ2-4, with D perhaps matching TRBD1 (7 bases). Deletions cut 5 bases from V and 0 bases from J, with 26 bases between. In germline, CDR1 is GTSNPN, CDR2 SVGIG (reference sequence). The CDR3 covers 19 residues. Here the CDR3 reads CAWGRDSVLAPLAKNIQYF. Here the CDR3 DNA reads TGTGCCTGGGGCCGGGACAGTGTACTAGCCCCCCTAGCCAAAAACATTCAGTACTTC.

CDR3 in DNA: TGTGCCAGCAGCACGGAGGGGGGGGACGGGGAGCTGTTTTTT. Protein product: CASSTEGGDGELFF. This chain uses TRBV7-2 with TRBJ2-2; tentative D call: TRBD2 (7 bases). Trimming stripped 5 bases from V and 7 bases from J, with 14 bases between. Germline-derived CDR1 and CDR2 are SGHTA and FQGNSA. The CDR3 loop spans 14 amino acids.